A single sample gave rise to the 9 T cell receptor beta chains below, sequenced in a study of cytomegalovirus exposure and HLA in healthy donors (dated 2017 in TCRdb). Library method: the immunoSEQ multiplex PCR assay. A mixture of 60 forward primers for TCR Vbeta segments and 13 reverse primers for TCR Jbeta segments was used in the multiplex PCR. In TCRdb, the immuneACCESS table is reduced to in-frame sequences with V and J assigned. These tables do not hold every clone; where another copy was compared, an unresolved V gene accounts for under half, and the others remain unexplained. For this sample there are tens of thousands of clones; around 80% appear just once. The top ten clonotypes cover 0.85% to 1.3% of the sample. Input material: PBMCs. The source of these receptors is a male donor in good health and CMV-seronegative.

This clone was picked up a small number of times. The V and J genes are TRBV6-5 and TRBJ1-1; D ambiguous. The V end was cut by 2 bases, the J end by 3 bases, with 7 bases between. CDR1 and CDR2 from the germline V gene are MNHEY and SVGAGI. CDR3 length equals 13 residues. The CDR3 DNA sequence: TGTGCCAGCAGTTACCGGCGGGACACTGAAGCTTTCTTT. Encoded protein: CASSYRRDTEAFF.

This clone was seen once. This chain joins TRBV15 and TRBJ2-2, with 8 bases identical to TRBD1. Germline V gene sequence: CDR1 LNHNV, CDR2 YYDKDF (reference sequence). This CDR3 has 14 amino acids. Trimming cost V 0 bases and J 9 bases; bases outside gene matches: 3. Here the CDR3 DNA reads TGTGCCACCAGCAGAGAGGGACAGGCGAGGGAGCTGTTTTTT. This gives the protein CATSREGQARELFF.

The CDR3 DNA is TGTGCGTTCCGGGACAGGTCGAATGGCTACACCTTC. Translated: CAFRDRSNGYTF. The genes are TRBV28 and TRBJ1-2; 8 nucleotides agree with TRBD1. The CDR3 is 12 residues long. CDR1 and CDR2 (germline): MDHEN, SYDVKM.

The CDR3 DNA follows: TGTGCCAGCAGTGAAGCTGGGAGTCACTCGGGGGCCAACGTCCTGACTTTC. Protein: CASSEAGSHSGANVLTF. The chain carries TRBV6-1 and TRBJ2-6; a weak D match, TRBD2 (5 bases). This CDR3 is 17 amino acids long. The germline CDR1 and CDR2 sequences are MNHNS and SASEGT. V lost 0 bases and J lost 4, with 13 bases in between.

The rearrangement joins TRBV5-1 to TRBJ2-7; 11 bases line up with TRBD2. The CDR3 length is 15 residues. Per the germline V gene, CDR1 is SGHRS and CDR2 is YFSETQ. V was pared by 0 bases and J by 4 bases, with 3 bases of the junction left unmatched. The CDR3 DNA reads as TGCGCCAGCAGCTTGGCCGGGACTAGCGGTTACGAGCAGTACTTC. It is translated as CASSLAGTSGYEQYF. The full variable domain, with the rest looked up from reference TRBV5-1 and TRBJ2-7, is KAGVTQTPRYLIKTRGQQVTLSCSPISGHRSVSWYQQTPGQGLQFLFEYFSETQRNKGNFPGRFSGRQFSNSRSEMNVSTLELGDSALYLCASSLAGTSGYEQYFGPGTRLTVT.

This chain connects TRBV6-5 to TRBJ1-6; tentative D call: TRBD1 (5 bases). Trimming left V 2 bases short and J 9 bases short, with 11 bases between. The CDR3 is 14 amino acids. Germline lookup yields CDR1 MNHEY and CDR2 SVGAGI. CDR3 loop: CASSYGLGGSPLHF. The CDR3 DNA reads as TGTGCCAGCAGTTACGGACTGGGGGGTTCACCCCTCCACTTT.

The genes are TRBV15 and TRBJ1-3; D perhaps matches TRBD1 (5 bases). This CDR3 spans 18 amino acids. The V gene lost 0 bases and the J gene lost 0 bases, with 15 bases spanning the gap. The germline V gene has CDR1 LNHNV and CDR2 YYDKDF (reference sequence). The CDR3 region is CATSRDSSGYRSGNTIYF. The CDR3 DNA sequence: TGTGCCACCAGCAGAGATTCATCAGGGTACCGCTCTGGAAACACCATATATTTT.

This clone has a handful of counts. This chain uses TRBV6-4 with TRBJ2-3; TRBD1 agrees at 10 bases. CDR1 and CDR2 from the germline V gene are MRHNA and SNTAGT. The CDR3 has 15 residues. Unmatched junction bases numbered 0, after V lost 2 bases and J lost 1 base. CDR3 in amino acids: CASSDGTGGTDTQYF. The CDR3 DNA is TGTGCCAGCAGTGACGGGACAGGGGGCACAGATACGCAGTATTTT.

The chain uses TRBV5-1 and TRBJ1-2; the D is unclear. With 1 base removed from V and 6 bases from J, the gap between germline ends came to 7 bases. This CDR3 contains 12 residues. The germline V gene has CDR1 SGHRS and CDR2 YFSETQ. The CDR3 coding sequence is TGCGCCAGCAGCTTGAGAGGGAATGGCTACACCTTC. This codes for CASSLRGNGYTF.